This T cell receptor beta chain comes out of a study of blood T cells in healthy people across ages. Study-wide results and caveats: Per million T cells, TCR beta diversity dropped about linearly as age rose.

With respect to this clonotype: What it binds is not known.

With a J-beta primer mix and a sample-barcoded 5' primer, a second PCR ran about 6 to 11 cycles. MiXCR was run by TCRdb on the 5' RACE reads, yielding one entry per CDR3 protein. The profile shows 800,000 to 1,000,000 distinct CDR3 sequences, around 49% of them singletons. CDR1 MGHRA and CDR2 YSYEKL come from the germline V gene. The CDR3 extends over 14 amino acids. Trimming cost V 0 bases and J 6 bases, with 11 bases left between them. Total RNA extraction produced at least 5.5 micrograms (per sample) for the study. This clonotype was obtained from a young man in good health. The material sequenced was blood. The chain combines TRBV4-1 with TRBJ1-1; no clear D. The CDR3 DNA sequence: TGCGCCAGCAGCCAAGATGCGGGAGTGGCTGAAGCTTTCTTT. This codes for CASSQDAGVAEAFF.